A single sample is the source of the 18 T cell receptor beta chains below, sequenced in a study of CXCR3-negative and CXCR3-positive naive CD8 T cells. Study-wide results and caveats: TRB CDR3 hydrophobicity was greater in CXCR3-positive naive cells than in CXCR3-negative naive cells.

UMI-labeled TRB cDNA libraries were prepared by 5' RACE. TCRdb re-called the 5' RACE reads and catalogs CDR3 proteins one per entry, DNA excluded. This repertoire comprises around 84,000 distinct CDR3 sequences; its ten largest clones make up around 0.82%. Their cognate antigens are unknown. What was sequenced was naive CXCR3+ CD8+ T cells from blood. Subset of the sample: CD45RO-CCR7+CD27+CD95- naive CD8+ T cells expressing CXCR3 (TNR3+). The source is a human donor in good health. Some clones in this sample may be carry-over from other donors' samples.

This chain uses TRBV6-2 or TRBV6-3 with TRBJ2-1; no DNA is available, so the TRBD1 call from TCRdb remains unchecked. The germline V gene encodes CDR1 MNHEY and CDR2 SVGEGT. This CDR3 has 11 amino acids. CDR3 protein: CASRTANEQFF.

The CDR3 is CASNYRGSYKQYF. The rearrangement links TRBV28 to TRBJ2-7. The germline V gene has CDR1 MDHEN and CDR2 SYDVKM. This CDR3 has 13 residues.

This chain's CDR3 is CATSDAGHNEQFF. The chain uses TRBV24-1 and TRBJ2-1; TCRdb indicates TRBD1, and absent DNA this call remains unverified. The germline V gene has CDR1 KGHDR and CDR2 SFDVKD. The CDR3 has 13 residues.

The V gene is TRBV29-1, the J gene TRBJ2-5; with no DNA, the TCRdb D assignment of TRBD1 cannot be verified. Germline V gives CDR1 SQVTM, CDR2 ANQGSEA. This CDR3 has 15 amino acids. The CDR3 sequence is CSVDTGTGGLKTQYF. The full variable domain, its missing parts supplied by reference TRBV29-1 and TRBJ2-5, is SAVISQKPSRDICQRGTSLTIQCQVDSQVTMMFWYRQQPGQSLTLIATANQGSEATYESGFVIDKFPISRPNLTFSTLTVSNMSPEDSSIYLCSVDTGTGGLKTQYFGPGTRLLVL.

This chain links TRBV12-3 or TRBV12-4 with TRBJ2-3; without DNA, the TCRdb call of TRBD1 cannot be checked. The CDR3 totals 12 residues. CDR3 sequence reads: CASSPDVDTQYF.

The gene calls are TRBV6-5 and TRBJ2-5; TCRdb's assignment of TRBD2 cannot be checked, as there is no DNA. Germline CDR1 MNHEY, CDR2 SVGAGI. The CDR3 runs to 14 residues. This CDR3 reads CASSYGLDQETQYF.

The chain has TRBV15 and TRBJ2-5. Germline assignment: CDR1 LNHNV and CDR2 YYDKDF (reference sequence). This CDR3 contains 13 residues. The CDR3 sequence is CATSRESAETQYF.

V is TRBV6-1 and J is TRBJ2-7; TCRdb's D gene call, TRBD1, goes unchecked for lack of DNA. This CDR3 region has 16 residues. CDR1 is MNHNS and CDR2 is SASEGT in the germline V gene. The CDR3 region is CASSTRTGTGSHEQYF.

This rearrangement joins TRBV20-1 to TRBJ1-1; there is no DNA to check the TCRdb D call of TRBD1. CDR1 DFQATT and CDR2 SNEGSKA come from the germline V gene (reference sequence). The CDR3 covers 16 residues. This CDR3 reads CSARGLGDDINTEAFF.

This chain's CDR3 is CASSTSSGRVDEQYF. This rearrangement joins TRBV28 to TRBJ2-7; TCRdb indicates TRBD2, and absent DNA this call remains unverified. The CDR3 covers 15 residues. From germline, CDR1 is MDHEN and CDR2 SYDVKM.

The V call is TRBV20-1, the J call TRBJ1-5. This CDR3 is 14 amino acids long. Germline lookup yields CDR1 DFQATT and CDR2 SNEGSKA (reference sequence). The CDR3 region is CSASEGSIGWPQHF.

The V and J genes are TRBV20-1 and TRBJ1-5; TCRdb outputs TRBD1, but without DNA this stays unchecked. The CDR3 spans 16 residues. CDR1 is DFQATT and CDR2 is SNEGSKA in the germline V gene (reference sequence). CDR3 sequence reads: CSARDRGTVSNQPQHF.

J is TRBJ2-6 and V is TRBV28. This CDR3 has 14 amino acids. The V gene's germline CDR1 is MDHEN and CDR2 SYDVKM. The CDR3 sequence is CASRSASGANVLTF.

The chain recombines TRBV4-1 with TRBJ2-7; TCRdb's D call, TRBD2, is unchecked because there is no DNA. The CDR3 consists of 15 residues. Germline CDR1 is MGHRA and CDR2 is YSYEKL. This CDR3 is CASSQVAGGSYEQYF.

The rearrangement joins TRBV27 to TRBJ1-1; TCRdb's D gene call, TRBD1, goes unchecked for lack of DNA. The CDR3 has 14 amino acids. Germline V CDR1 and CDR2: MNHEY, SMNVEV (reference sequence). This CDR3 is CASSLGGTNTEAFF.

The chain couples TRBV29-1 to TRBJ2-5; the D call of TRBD2 rests on TCRdb alone, since no DNA is present to check it. Germline CDR1 is SQVTM and CDR2 is ANQGSEA. This CDR3 comprises 13 residues. The CDR3: CSARDGEGETQYF.

The genes are TRBV5-1 and TRBJ2-1; the TCRdb D gene call, TRBD2, has no DNA to confirm it. The CDR3 runs 16 residues. CDR1 is SGHRS, CDR2 YFSETQ, per germline. CDR3 sequence: CASSLAIAGGHNEQFF.

The chain is built from TRBV27 and TRBJ2-6; TCRdb gives TRBD1 as the D gene, but with no DNA this cannot be confirmed. Germline CDR1 MNHEY, CDR2 SMNVEV (reference sequence). The CDR3 sequence is 19 residues long. CDR3 amino acids: CASSPGAGPPLSGANVLTF.